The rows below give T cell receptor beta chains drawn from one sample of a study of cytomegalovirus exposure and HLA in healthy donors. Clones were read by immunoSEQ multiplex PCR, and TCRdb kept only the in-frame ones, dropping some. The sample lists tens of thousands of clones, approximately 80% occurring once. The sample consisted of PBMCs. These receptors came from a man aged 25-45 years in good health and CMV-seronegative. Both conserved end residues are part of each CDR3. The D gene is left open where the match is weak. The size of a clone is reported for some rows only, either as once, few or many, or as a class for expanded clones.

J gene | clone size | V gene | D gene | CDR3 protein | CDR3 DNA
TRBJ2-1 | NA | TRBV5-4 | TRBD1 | CASSSPGQGYNEQFF | TGTGCCAGCAGCTCCCCGGGACAGGGCTACAATGAGCAGTTCTTC
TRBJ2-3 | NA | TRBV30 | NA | CAWSPTRKSTDTQYF | TGTGCCTGGAGCCCGACTAGAAAAAGCACAGATACGCAGTATTTT
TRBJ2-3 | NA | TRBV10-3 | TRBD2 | CAISEPTTSAADTQYF | TGTGCCATCAGTGAGCCCACGACTAGCGCGGCAGATACGCAGTATTTT
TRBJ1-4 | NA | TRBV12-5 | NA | CASGGDISQKLFF | TGTGCTAGTGGTGGGGACATTAGCCAAAAACTGTTTTTT
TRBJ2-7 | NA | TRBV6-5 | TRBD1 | CASSPGTGFYEQYF | TGTGCCAGTTCCCCCGGGACAGGGTTCTACGAGCAGTACTTC
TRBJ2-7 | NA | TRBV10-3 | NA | CAISGGSSYEQYF | TGTGCCATCAGTGGAGGAAGCTCCTACGAGCAGTACTTC
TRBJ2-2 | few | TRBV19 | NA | CASFLAGTGELFF | TGTGCCAGTTTCCTCGCGGGGACCGGGGAGCTGTTTTTT
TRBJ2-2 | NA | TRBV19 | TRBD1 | CASNGQGANTGELFF | TGTGCCAGTAATGGACAGGGGGCGAACACCGGGGAGCTGTTTTTT
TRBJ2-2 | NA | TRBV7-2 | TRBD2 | CASSTGLAATSGELFF | TGTGCCAGCAGCACGGGACTAGCGGCTACGTCAGGGGAGCTGTTTTTT
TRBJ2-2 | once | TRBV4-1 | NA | CASSPPANTGELFF | TGCGCCAGCAGCCCGCCGGCGAACACCGGGGAGCTGTTTTTT
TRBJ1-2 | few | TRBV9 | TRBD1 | CASSSGQGVYTF | TGTGCCAGCAGCTCGGGACAGGGTGTCTACACCTTC
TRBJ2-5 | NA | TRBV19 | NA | CASSTRVGKIRETQYF | TGTGCCAGTAGTACGAGGGTAGGGAAGATCCGAGAGACCCAGTACTTC
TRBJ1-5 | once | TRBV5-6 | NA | CASSLHSNQPQHF | TGTGCCAGCAGCTTACATAGCAATCAGCCCCAGCATTTT
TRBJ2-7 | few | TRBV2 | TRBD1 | CASEGGHEQYF | TGTGCCAGCGAAGGGGGCCACGAGCAGTACTTC
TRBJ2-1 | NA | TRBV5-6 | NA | CASSLGGPYNEQFF | TGTGCCAGCAGCTTGGGGGGCCCCTACAATGAGCAGTTCTTC
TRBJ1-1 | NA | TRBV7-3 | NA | CASSLTGMNTEAFF | TGTGCCAGCAGCCTGACAGGTATGAACACTGAAGCTTTCTTT
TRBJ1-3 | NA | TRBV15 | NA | CATSRGPQSVGNTIYF | TGTGCCACCAGCAGAGGCCCCCAGTCCGTTGGAAACACCATATATTTT
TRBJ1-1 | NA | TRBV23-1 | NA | CASSPPGLTDLNTEAFF | TGCGCCAGCAGTCCCCCGGGACTGACTGACCTGAACACTGAAGCTTTCTTT
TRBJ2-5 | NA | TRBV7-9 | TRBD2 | CASRRAGDQYF | TGTGCCAGCAGGAGGGCGGGGGACCAGTACTTC
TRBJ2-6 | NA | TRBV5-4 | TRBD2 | CASSSGLAGGRSGANVLTF | TGTGCCAGCAGCTCCGGACTAGCGGGGGGCCGCTCTGGGGCCAACGTCCTGACTTTC
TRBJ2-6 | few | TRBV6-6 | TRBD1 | CASSPDRVGANVLTF | TGTGCCAGCAGCCCAGACAGGGTGGGGGCCAACGTCCTGACTTTC
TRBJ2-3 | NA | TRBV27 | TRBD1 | CASSFEGATDTQYF | TGTGCCAGCAGTTTCGAGGGGGCTACAGATACGCAGTATTTT
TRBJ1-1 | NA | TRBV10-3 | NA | CAITPNQGSTEAFF | TGTGCCATCACCCCGAACCAGGGGTCCACTGAAGCTTTCTTT
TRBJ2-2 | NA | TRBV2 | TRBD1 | CASRRTGGPGELFF | TGTGCCAGCAGGAGGACAGGGGGTCCCGGGGAGCTGTTTTTT
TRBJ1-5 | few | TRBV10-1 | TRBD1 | CAIRQGDCSNQPQHF | TGCGCCATTCGACAGGGGGATTGTAGCAATCAGCCCCAGCATTTT
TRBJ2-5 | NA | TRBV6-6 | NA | CASSKQDSQETQYF | TGTGCCAGCAGCAAACAAGACAGCCAAGAGACCCAGTACTTC